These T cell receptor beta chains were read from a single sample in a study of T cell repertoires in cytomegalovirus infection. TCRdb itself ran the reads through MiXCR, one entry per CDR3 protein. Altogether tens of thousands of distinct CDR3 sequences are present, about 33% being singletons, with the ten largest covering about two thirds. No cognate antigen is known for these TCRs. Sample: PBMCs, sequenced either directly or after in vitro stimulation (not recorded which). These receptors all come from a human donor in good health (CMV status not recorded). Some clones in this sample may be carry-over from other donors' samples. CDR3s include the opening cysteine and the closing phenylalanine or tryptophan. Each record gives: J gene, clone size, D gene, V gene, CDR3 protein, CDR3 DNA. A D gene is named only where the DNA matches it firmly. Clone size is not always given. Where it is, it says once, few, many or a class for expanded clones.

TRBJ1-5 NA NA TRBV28 CASRPGQTSNQPQHF TGTGCCAGCAGGCCCGGACAGACTAGCAATCAGCCCCAGCATTTT
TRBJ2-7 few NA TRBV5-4 CASSLPGANNEQYF TGTGCCAGCAGCTTGCCCGGGGCGAACAACGAGCAGTACTTC
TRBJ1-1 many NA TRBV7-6 CASSRPLGKNTEAFF TGTGCCAGCAGCCGCCCTTTAGGCAAGAACACTGAAGCTTTCTTT
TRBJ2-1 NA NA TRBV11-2 CASSLMAPRLWSYNEQFF TGTGCCAGCAGCTTGATGGCACCACGATTATGGTCCTACAATGAGCAGTTCTTC
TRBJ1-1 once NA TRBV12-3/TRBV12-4 CASSLGRRGTEAFF TGTGCCAGCAGTTTAGGACGGCGGGGCACTGAAGCTTTCTTT
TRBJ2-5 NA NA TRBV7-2 CASSPYATGGTQYF TGTGCCAGCAGCCCATACGCCACGGGCGGGACCCAGTACTTC
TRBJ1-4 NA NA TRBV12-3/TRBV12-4 CASSSPGGAVEKLFF TGTGCCAGCAGTTCCCCCGGGGGCGCGGTTGAAAAACTGTTTTTT
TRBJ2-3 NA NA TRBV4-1 CASSRAGTSADTQYF TGCGCCAGCAGCCGCGCAGGCACATCGGCAGATACGCAGTATTTT
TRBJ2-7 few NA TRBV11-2 CASSRDRPYEQYF TGTGCCAGCAGCCGCGACAGACCCTACGAGCAGTACTTC
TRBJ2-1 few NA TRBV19 CASTRTHGSYNEQFF TGTGCCAGTACCCGGACACATGGGTCCTACAATGAGCAGTTCTTC
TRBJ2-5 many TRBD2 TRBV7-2 CASTFDGRRETQYF TGTGCCAGCACCTTTGACGGGAGGCGAGAGACCCAGTACTTC
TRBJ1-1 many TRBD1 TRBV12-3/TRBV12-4 CASSPGTVGSAEAFF TGTGCCAGCAGTCCGGGGACAGTGGGAAGCGCTGAAGCTTTCTTT
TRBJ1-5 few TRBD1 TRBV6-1 CASSGWTGALPPDQPQHF TGTGCCAGCAGTGGTTGGACAGGGGCCTTACCCCCGGATCAGCCCCAGCATTTT
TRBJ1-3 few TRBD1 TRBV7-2 CASSQNRGGSGNTIYF TGTGCCAGCAGCCAAAACAGGGGGGGTTCTGGAAACACCATATATTTT
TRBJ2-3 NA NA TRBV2 CASSVQGTTDTQYF TGTGCCAGCAGTGTTCAGGGCACCACAGATACGCAGTATTTT
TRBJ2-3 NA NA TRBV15 CATSRATSGADTQYF TGTGCCACCAGCCGGGCGACCTCGGGGGCAGATACGCAGTATTTT
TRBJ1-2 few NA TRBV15 CATSRGTGKGGYTF TGTGCCACCAGCAGAGGTACAGGGAAAGGCGGCTACACCTTC
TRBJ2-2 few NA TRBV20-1 CSARDPVGVELFF TGCAGTGCTAGAGATCCGGTCGGTGTGGAGCTGTTTTTT
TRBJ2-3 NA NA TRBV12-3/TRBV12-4 CASSPLVAGTDTQYF TGTGCCAGCAGCCCCCTCGTGGCAGGCACAGATACGCAGTATTTT
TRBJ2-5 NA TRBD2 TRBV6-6 CASRAGGNQETQYF TGTGCCAGCAGAGCGGGAGGGAATCAAGAGACCCAGTACTTC
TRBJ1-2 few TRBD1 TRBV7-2 CASSLARQGQTYNYGYTF TGTGCCAGCAGCTTAGCGCGACAGGGCCAAACCTATAACTATGGCTACACCTTC
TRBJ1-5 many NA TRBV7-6 CASSSQGTSQHF TGTGCCAGCAGCTCCCAGGGAACGTCCCAGCATTTT
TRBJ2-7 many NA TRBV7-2 CASSPRGAYEQYF TGTGCCAGCAGCCCGCGGGGAGCCTACGAGCAGTACTTC
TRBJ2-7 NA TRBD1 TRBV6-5 CASSSLRQGLQYF TGTGCCAGCAGTTCTCTCAGACAGGGGCTTCAGTACTTC
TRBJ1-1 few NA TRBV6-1 CASPEATDTEAFF TGTGCCAGCCCTGAGGCCACCGACACTGAAGCTTTCTTT
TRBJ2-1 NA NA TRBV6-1 CASNPGSHNEQFF TGTGCCAGCAATCCGGGATCCCACAATGAGCAGTTCTTC
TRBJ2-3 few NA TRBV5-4 CASSQPSATTDTQYF TGTGCCAGCAGCCAACCCTCGGCCACCACAGATACGCAGTATTTT
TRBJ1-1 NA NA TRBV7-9 CASSIGAGGAFF TGTGCCAGCAGCATAGGCGCCGGAGGGGCTTTCTTT
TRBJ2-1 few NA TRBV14 CASSPLTDRGNEQFF TGTGCCAGCAGCCCACTAACGGACAGAGGCAATGAGCAGTTCTTC
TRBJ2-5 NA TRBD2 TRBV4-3 CASSQDRIAGMGETQYF TGCGCCAGCAGCCAAGATAGGATAGCGGGAATGGGAGAGACCCAGTACTTC
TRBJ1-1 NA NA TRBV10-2 CASSFGVGDTEAFF TGCGCCAGCAGTTTCGGGGTTGGAGACACTGAAGCTTTCTTT
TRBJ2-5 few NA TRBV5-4 CASSFPRMGETQYF TGTGCCAGCAGCTTCCCGAGGATGGGCGAGACCCAGTACTTC
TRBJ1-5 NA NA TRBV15 CATSRDLTEPKFISNQPQHF TGTGCCACCAGCAGAGATCTGACAGAACCAAAATTTATTAGCAATCAGCCCCAGCATTTT
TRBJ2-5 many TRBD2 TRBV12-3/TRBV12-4 CASSVTSGIGGVETQYF TGTGCCAGCAGCGTGACTAGCGGGATTGGCGGGGTGGAGACCCAGTACTTC
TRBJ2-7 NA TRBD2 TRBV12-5 CASGFSLSQAGYEQYF TGTGCTAGTGGTTTTAGTTTATCACAAGCGGGGTACGAGCAGTACTTC
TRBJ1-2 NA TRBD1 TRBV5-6 CASSHVPGQGGYGYTF TGTGCCAGCAGCCATGTCCCGGGACAGGGGGGCTATGGCTACACCTTC
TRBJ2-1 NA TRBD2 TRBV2 CASSELAGVDEQFF TGTGCCAGCAGTGAACTAGCGGGGGTGGATGAGCAGTTCTTC
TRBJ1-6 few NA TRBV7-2 CASSLQVLYNSPLHF TGTGCCAGCAGCTTACAGGTCCTCTATAATTCACCCCTCCACTTT
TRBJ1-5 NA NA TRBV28 CASSLLGGIQPQHF TGTGCCAGCAGTTTACTCGGCGGAATTCAGCCCCAGCATTTT
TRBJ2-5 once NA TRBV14 CASSQGWGQETQYF TGTGCCAGCAGCCAAGGTTGGGGACAAGAGACCCAGTACTTC
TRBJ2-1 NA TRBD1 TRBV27 CASWDSYNEQFF TGTGCCAGCTGGGACAGCTACAATGAGCAGTTCTTC
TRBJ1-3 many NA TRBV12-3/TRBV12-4 CASSLRGGPGNTIYF TGTGCCAGCAGTTTAAGGGGGGGACCTGGAAACACCATATATTTT
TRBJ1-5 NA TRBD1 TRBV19 CASSSKGTGNQPQHF TGTGCCAGTAGCTCCAAAGGGACAGGGAATCAGCCCCAGCATTTT
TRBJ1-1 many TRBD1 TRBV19 CASRPHFRDRNKDTEAFF TGTGCCAGTAGACCTCACTTCCGGGACAGGAATAAGGACACTGAAGCTTTCTTT
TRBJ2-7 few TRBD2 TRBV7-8 CASSQTSGSAVSYEQYF TGTGCCAGCAGCCAGACTAGCGGGAGTGCCGTCTCCTACGAGCAGTACTTC
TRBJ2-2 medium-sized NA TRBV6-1 CASTPLTGAPGELFF TGTGCCAGCACCCCCCTCACAGGAGCGCCCGGGGAGCTGTTTTTT
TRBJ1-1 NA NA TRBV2 CASSLSSGTEAFF TGTGCCAGCAGCCTTTCCTCCGGGACAGAAGCTTTCTTT
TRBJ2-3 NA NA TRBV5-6 CASSLGAGTDTQYF TGTGCCAGCAGCTTGGGGGCAGGAACAGATACGCAGTATTTT